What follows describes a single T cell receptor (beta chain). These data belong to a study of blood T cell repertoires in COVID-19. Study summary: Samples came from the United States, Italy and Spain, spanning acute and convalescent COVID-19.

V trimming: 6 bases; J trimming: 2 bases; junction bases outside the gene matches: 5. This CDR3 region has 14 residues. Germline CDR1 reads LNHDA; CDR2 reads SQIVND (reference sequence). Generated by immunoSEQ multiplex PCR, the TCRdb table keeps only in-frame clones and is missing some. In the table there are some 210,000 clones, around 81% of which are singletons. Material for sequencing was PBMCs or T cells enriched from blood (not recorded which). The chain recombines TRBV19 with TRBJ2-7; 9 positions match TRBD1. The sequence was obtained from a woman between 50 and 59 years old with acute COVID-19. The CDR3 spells CASRQGQGPYEQYF. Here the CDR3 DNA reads TGTGCCAGTAGACAGGGACAGGGACCCTACGAGCAGTACTTC. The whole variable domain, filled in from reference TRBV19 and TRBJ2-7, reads DGGITQSPKYLFRKEGQNVTLSCEQNLNHDAMYWYRQDPGQGLRLIYYSQIVNDFQKGDIAEGYSVSREKKESFPLTVTSAQKNPTAFYLCASRQGQGPYEQYFGPGTRLTVT.